Following are 9 T cell receptor beta chains from one sample sequenced in a study of shared clonotypes between healthy human individuals (dated by TCRdb to about 2020). Library preparation was by the immunoSEQ multiplex PCR assay. Here the immuneACCESS table is served through TCRdb, limited to in-frame sequences with V and J called. Missing clones are a known gap in these copies; in checked studies unresolved V genes cover under half, and the rest lacks a known reason. For this sample the table gives 550,000 to 850,000 clones, of which 55% to 75% were detected only once. About 1.8% of the sample is in the top ten clones. Sequencing was done on a sample of memory CD4+ T cells sorted from blood. What this sample's cell subset or site label stands for: CD45RA-negative fraction. These receptors came from a woman between 25 and 40 years old in good health.

This clone was seen a few times. The chain combines TRBV18 with TRBJ2-7; 7 bases are shared with TRBD1. The V and J ends lost 2 bases and 1 base, in that order; junction bases with no gene match: 2. CDR1 and CDR2 from the germline V gene are KGHSH and LQKENI. The CDR3 is 14 amino acids. Written as DNA, the CDR3 is TGTGCCAGCTCACCAACAGGGGCGTCCTACGAGCAGTACTTC. Protein product: CASSPTGASYEQYF. Looking up the rest from reference TRBV18 and TRBJ2-7 gives the full variable domain: NAGVMQNPRHLVRRRGQEARLRCSPMKGHSHVYWYRQLPEEGLKFMVYLQKENIIDESGMPKERFSAEFPKEGPSILRIQQVVRGDSAAYFCASSPTGASYEQYFGPGTRLTVT.

This chain's CDR3 is CASSSQGTGNEKLFF. As DNA, the CDR3 is TGTGCCAGTAGTTCCCAGGGTACTGGTAATGAAAAACTGTTTTTT. The chain is built from TRBV19 and TRBJ1-4, with a possible D match to TRBD1 (5 bases). Trimming shortened V by 5 bases and J by 4 bases, and 14 bases separated the two germline ends. This CDR3 region has 15 residues. Germline lookup yields CDR1 LNHDA and CDR2 SQIVND (reference sequence).

This chain joins TRBV28 and TRBJ2-7, with 9 nucleotides matching TRBD2. The CDR3 runs 16 residues. The ends lost 5 bases at V and 3 bases at J; junction bases unmatched: 11. Per the germline V gene, CDR1 is MDHEN and CDR2 is SYDVKM. CDR3 in amino acids: CASSASWTSEYYEQYF. The CDR3 DNA reads TGTGCCAGCAGTGCCTCTTGGACTAGCGAATACTACGAGCAGTACTTC.

This clone was counted a few times. The same CDR3 can be traced to other DNA sequences in this sample. The gene calls are TRBV7-2 and TRBJ2-1; D is perhaps TRBD1 (6 bases). The V gene lost 5 bases and the J gene lost 3 bases, with 14 bases spanning the gap. CDR3 length: 15 amino acids. Germline V gene lookup returns CDR1 SGHTA and CDR2 FQGNSA. CDR3 DNA: TGTGCCAGCAGCCTGGACAGAGCCGACTACAATGAGCAGTTCTTC. It yields the protein CASSLDRADYNEQFF.

As regards this clone: Other DNA sequences in this specimen translate into the identical CDR3. This chain joins TRBV5-1 and TRBJ1-1; D is uncertain. CDR3 size: 13 residues. V lost 0 bases and J lost 1, with 4 bases in between. The germline gives CDR1 SGHRS, CDR2 YFSETQ. Written as DNA, the CDR3 is TGCGCCAGCAGCTTGGTGCCGAACACTGAAGCTTTCTTT. Translated: CASSLVPNTEAFF.

This clone was observed once. The chain links TRBV18 to TRBJ1-4; 8 bases map to TRBD1. This CDR3 contains 15 residues. The germline CDR1 and CDR2 sequences are KGHSH and LQKENI. With 1 base clipped from V and 10 bases from J, the junction kept 8 bases outside the gene matches. CDR3 loop: CASSPLSGGAGKLFF. CDR3 DNA: TGTGCCAGCTCACCACTCTCAGGGGGCGCAGGAAAACTGTTTTTT.

This chain links TRBV19 with TRBJ2-3; 9 bases align to TRBD2. CDR1 LNHDA and CDR2 SQIVND come from the germline V gene (reference sequence). This CDR3 is built from 14 residues. With V trimmed by 7 bases and J by 6 bases, 8 bases remained unmatched. CDR3 nucleotides: TGTGCCAGTACCCCTAGCGGGGTGTTGGATACGCAGTATTTT. Residues: CASTPSGVLDTQYF.

This clone was recorded only once. The chain couples TRBV5-4 to TRBJ1-1; D not resolved. Germline CDR1 reads SGHNT; CDR2 reads YYREEE (reference sequence). CDR3 length equals 11 residues. Here the CDR3 DNA reads TGTGCTTCCGGATTGAACACTGAAGCTTTCTTT. Protein sequence: CASGLNTEAFF.

This clone was seen only once. The V and J genes are TRBV7-8 and TRBJ1-5; the D gene is possibly TRBD1 (5 bases). Germline values: CDR1 SGHVS, CDR2 FQNEAQ. This CDR3 has 15 residues. V was shortened by 1 base and J by 6 bases, with 13 bases between the two germline ends. The CDR3 protein is CASSLDRFRSQPQHF. In nucleotides, the CDR3 is TGTGCCAGCAGCTTAGACAGGTTCAGGAGTCAGCCCCAGCATTTT. Looking up the rest from reference TRBV7-8 and TRBJ1-5 gives the full variable domain: GAGVSQSPRYKVAKRGQDVALRCDPISGHVSLFWYQQALGQGPEFLTYFQNEAQLDKSGLPSDRFFAERPEGSVSTLKIQRTQQEDSAVYLCASSLDRFRSQPQHFGDGTRLSIL.